This T cell receptor (beta chain) was found in a study of T cells in Graves' hyperthyroidism and ophthalmopathy. Across the whole study: Peripheral blood was obtained at initial diagnosis, preceding any treatment.

The investigators amplified TCR beta CDR3 regions from RNA transcripts. The HTBI primer set was used in a first-round RT-PCR of the TCR CDR3. Via MiXCR, TCRdb re-called the multiplex PCR reads, giving one row per CDR3 protein. The sample includes 350,000 to 400,000 distinct CDR3 sequences, around 13% of them seen just once. The CDR3 has 15 amino acids. Germline-derived CDR1 and CDR2 are SGHNT and YYREEE (reference sequence). Trimming cost V 3 bases and J 1 base; bases outside gene matches: 4. Lactation, pregnancy, other autoimmune disease or uncontrolled infection excluded patients. Diagnoses were established using clinical symptoms, serum thyroxine and TRAb, thyroid ultrasound and orbital computed tomography.

The source is a woman aged 55-69 years with Graves' hyperthyroidism. The chain employs TRBV5-4 and TRBJ2-5; 9 nucleotides match TRBD1. Sequences were obtained from blood. CDR3: CASSSGQGLQETQYF. The CDR3 DNA reads TGTGCCAGCAGCTCGGGACAGGGCCTCCAAGAGACCCAGTACTTC.